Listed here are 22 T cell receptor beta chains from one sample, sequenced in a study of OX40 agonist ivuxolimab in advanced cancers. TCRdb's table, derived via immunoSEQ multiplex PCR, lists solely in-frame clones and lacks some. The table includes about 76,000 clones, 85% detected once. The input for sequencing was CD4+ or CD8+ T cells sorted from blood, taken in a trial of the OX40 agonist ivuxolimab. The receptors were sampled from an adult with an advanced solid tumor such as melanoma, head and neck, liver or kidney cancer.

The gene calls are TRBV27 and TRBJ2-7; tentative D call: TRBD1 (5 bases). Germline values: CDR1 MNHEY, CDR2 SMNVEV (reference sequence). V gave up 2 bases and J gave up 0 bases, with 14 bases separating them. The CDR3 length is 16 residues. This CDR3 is CASSLRGSSISYEQYF. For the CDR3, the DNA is TGTGCCAGCAGTTTAAGGGGCAGCTCCATCTCCTACGAGCAGTACTTC.

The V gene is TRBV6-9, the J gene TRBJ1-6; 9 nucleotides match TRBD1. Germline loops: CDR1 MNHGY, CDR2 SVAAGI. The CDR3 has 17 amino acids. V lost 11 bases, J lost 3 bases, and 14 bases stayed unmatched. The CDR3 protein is CAPKRDRVRLYNSPLHF. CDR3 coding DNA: TGTGCCCCCAAACGGGACAGGGTCCGTCTCTATAATTCACCCCTCCACTTT.

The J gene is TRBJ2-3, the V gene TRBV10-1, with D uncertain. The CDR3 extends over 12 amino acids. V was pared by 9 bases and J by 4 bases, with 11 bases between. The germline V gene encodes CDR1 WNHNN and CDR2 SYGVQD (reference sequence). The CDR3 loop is CASPGGPDTQYF. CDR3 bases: TGCGCCAGTCCGGGTGGGCCAGATACGCAGTATTTT.

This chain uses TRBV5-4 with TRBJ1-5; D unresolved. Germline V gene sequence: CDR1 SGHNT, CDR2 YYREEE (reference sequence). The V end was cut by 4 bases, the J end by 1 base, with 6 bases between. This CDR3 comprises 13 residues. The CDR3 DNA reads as TGTGCCAGCAGCCTGGACAGCAATCAGCCCCAGCATTTT. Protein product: CASSLDSNQPQHF.

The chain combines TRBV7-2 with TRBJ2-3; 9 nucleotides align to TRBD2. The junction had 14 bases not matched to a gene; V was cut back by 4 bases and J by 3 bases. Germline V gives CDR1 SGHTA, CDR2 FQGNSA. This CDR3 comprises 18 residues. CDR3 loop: CASSSLLLAGGQTDTQYF. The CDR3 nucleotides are TGTGCCAGCAGCTCGCTCCTCCTCGCGGGGGGGCAGACAGATACGCAGTATTTT.

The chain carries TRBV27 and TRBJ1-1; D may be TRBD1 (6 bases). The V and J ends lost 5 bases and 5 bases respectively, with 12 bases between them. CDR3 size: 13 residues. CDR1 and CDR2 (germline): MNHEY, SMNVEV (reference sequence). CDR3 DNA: TGTGCCAGCAGTCCAGGGGATGGGACTGAAGCTTTCTTT. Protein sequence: CASSPGDGTEAFF.

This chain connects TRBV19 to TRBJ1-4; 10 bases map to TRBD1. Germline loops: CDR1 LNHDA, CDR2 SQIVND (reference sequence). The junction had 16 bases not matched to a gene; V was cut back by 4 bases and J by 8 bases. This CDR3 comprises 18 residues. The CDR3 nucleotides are TGTGCCAGTAGTACCCGCCCGGGACAGGGGATTTCGTCCGAAAAACTGTTTTTT. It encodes CASSTRPGQGISSEKLFF.

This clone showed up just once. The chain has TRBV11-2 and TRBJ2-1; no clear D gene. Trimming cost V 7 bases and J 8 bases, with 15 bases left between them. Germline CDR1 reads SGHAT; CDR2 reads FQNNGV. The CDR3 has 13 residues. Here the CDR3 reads CASTDVAGDEQFF. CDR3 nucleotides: TGTGCCAGCACGGACGTGGCCGGAGATGAGCAGTTCTTC. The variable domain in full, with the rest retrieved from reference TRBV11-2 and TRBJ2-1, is EAGVAQSPRYKIIEKRQSVAFWCNPISGHATLYWYQQILGQGPKLLIQFQNNGVVDDSQLPKDRFSAERLKGVDSTLKIQPAKLEDSAVYLCASTDVAGDEQFFGPGTRLTVL.

The CDR3 protein is CASSVPSGETQYF. Written as DNA, the CDR3 is TGTGCCAGCAGCGTGCCGTCCGGAGAGACCCAGTACTTC. V and J are TRBV5-4 and TRBJ2-5; the D is unclear. Germline-derived CDR1 and CDR2 are SGHNT and YYREEE (reference sequence). The CDR3 covers 13 residues. V was shortened by 4 bases and J by 4 bases, with 11 bases between the two germline ends.

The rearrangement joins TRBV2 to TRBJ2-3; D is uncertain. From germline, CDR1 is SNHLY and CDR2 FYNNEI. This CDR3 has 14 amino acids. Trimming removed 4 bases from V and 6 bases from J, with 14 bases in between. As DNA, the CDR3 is TGTGCCAGCAGTGCGCATTTAACATCCGATACGCAGTATTTT. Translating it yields CASSAHLTSDTQYF. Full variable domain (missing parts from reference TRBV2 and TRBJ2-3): EPEVTQTPSHQVTQMGQEVILRCVPISNHLYFYWYRQILGQKVEFLVSFYNNEISEKSEIFDDQFSVERPDGSNFTLKIRSTKLEDSAMYFCASSAHLTSDTQYFGPGTRLTVL.

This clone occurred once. CDR3 DNA: TGCGCCAGCAGTGTTGGCACCTCCGAGAAGAATGAAAAACTGTTTTTT. Translating it yields CASSVGTSEKNEKLFF. The rearrangement uses TRBV10-1 and TRBJ1-4; unclear D gene. V lost 4 bases, J lost 5 bases, and 17 bases lay in between. This CDR3 contains 16 residues. Germline CDR1 WNHNN, CDR2 SYGVQD (reference sequence).

CDR3 nucleotide sequence: TGTGCCAGCAGTTACACCCGGGGGGAAAAACTGTTTTTT. Encoded protein: CASSYTRGEKLFF. V usage is TRBV6-5 and J usage is TRBJ1-4; tentative D call: TRBD1 (5 bases). CDR3 length: 13 residues. Germline CDR1 is MNHEY and CDR2 is SVGAGI. Trimming left V 2 bases short and J 8 bases short, with 9 bases between.

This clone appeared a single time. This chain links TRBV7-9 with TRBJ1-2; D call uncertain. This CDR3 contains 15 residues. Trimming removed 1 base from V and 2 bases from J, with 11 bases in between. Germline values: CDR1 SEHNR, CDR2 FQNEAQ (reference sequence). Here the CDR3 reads CASSLDWTTNYGYTF. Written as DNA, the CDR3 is TGTGCCAGCAGCTTAGACTGGACCACCAACTATGGCTACACCTTC.

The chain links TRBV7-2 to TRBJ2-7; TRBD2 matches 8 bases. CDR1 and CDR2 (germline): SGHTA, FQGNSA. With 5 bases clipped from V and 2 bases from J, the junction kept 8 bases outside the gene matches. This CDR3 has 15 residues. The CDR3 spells CASSGRGGSTYEQYF. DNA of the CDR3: TGTGCCAGCAGCGGACGGGGGGGATCTACCTACGAGCAGTACTTC.

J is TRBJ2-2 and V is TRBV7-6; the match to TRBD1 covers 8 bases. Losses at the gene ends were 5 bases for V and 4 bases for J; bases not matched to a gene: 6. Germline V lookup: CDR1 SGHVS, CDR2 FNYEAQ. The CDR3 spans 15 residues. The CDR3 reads CASSPQTGATGELFF. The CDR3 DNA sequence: TGTGCCAGCAGCCCCCAGACAGGGGCCACCGGGGAGCTGTTTTTT.

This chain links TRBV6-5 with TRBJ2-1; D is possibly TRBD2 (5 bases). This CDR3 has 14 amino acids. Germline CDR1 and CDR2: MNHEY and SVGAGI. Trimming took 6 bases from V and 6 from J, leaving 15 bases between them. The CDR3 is CASREGGSSNEQFF. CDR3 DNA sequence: TGTGCCAGCAGGGAAGGCGGGTCATCCAATGAGCAGTTCTTC.

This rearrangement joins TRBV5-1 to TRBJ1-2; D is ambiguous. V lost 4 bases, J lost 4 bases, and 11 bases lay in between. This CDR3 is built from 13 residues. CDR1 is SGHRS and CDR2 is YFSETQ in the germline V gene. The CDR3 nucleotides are TGCGCCAGCAGCCCCCTCGAGGCCTATGGCTACACCTTC. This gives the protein CASSPLEAYGYTF.

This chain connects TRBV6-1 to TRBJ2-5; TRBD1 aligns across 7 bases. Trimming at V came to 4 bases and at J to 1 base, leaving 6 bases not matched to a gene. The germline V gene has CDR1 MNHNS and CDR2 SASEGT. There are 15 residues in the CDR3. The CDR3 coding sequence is TGTGCCAGCAGTGTGGGGACAGTAGCCCAAGAGACCCAGTACTTC. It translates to CASSVGTVAQETQYF.

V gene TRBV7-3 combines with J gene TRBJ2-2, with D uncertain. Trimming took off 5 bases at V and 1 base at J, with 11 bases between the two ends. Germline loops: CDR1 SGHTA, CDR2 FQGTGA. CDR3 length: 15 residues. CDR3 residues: CASSPLAKNTGELFF. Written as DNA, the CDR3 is TGTGCCAGCAGCCCCTTAGCCAAGAACACCGGGGAGCTGTTTTTT.

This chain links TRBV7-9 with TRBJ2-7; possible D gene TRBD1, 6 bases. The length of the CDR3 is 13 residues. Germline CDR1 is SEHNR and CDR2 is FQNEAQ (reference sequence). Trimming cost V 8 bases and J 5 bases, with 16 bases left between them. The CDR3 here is CASSWTDGDEQYF. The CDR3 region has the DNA TGTGCCAGCTCTTGGACAGATGGGGACGAGCAGTACTTC. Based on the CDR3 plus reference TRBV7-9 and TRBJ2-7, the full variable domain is DTGVSQNPRHKITKRGQNVTFRCDPISEHNRLYWYRQTLGQGPEFLTYFQNEAQLEKSRLLSDRFSAERPKGSFSTLEIQRTEQGDSAMYLCASSWTDGDEQYFGPGTRLTVT.

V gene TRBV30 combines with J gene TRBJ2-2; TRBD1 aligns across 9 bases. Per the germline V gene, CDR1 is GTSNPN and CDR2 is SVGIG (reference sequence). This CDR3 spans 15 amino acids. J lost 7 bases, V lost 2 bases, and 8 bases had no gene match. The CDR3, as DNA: TGTGCCTGGAGTCCGGGACAGGGCTTTATCGGGGAGCTGTTTTTT. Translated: CAWSPGQGFIGELFF.

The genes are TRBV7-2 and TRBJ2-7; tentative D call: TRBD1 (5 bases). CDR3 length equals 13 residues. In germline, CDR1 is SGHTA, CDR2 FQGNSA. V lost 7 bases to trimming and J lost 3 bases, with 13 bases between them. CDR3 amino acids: CASKTERFYEQYF. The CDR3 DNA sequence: TGTGCCAGCAAGACAGAGCGCTTCTACGAGCAGTACTTC.